This TCR beta chain was retrieved from a study of T cell repertoires in cytomegalovirus infection. Study at large: CMV infection together with matching HLA type was indicated by public TCR beta signatures.

This clonotype was recorded a few times. Its specificity is unknown. TCRdb reprocessed the reads via MiXCR and lists one record per CDR3 protein. Among roughly 200,000 distinct CDR3 sequences listed, about 15% were seen once. Trimming left V 4 bases short and J 6 bases short, with 15 bases between. This CDR3 spans 15 amino acids. Per the germline V gene, CDR1 is SNHLY and CDR2 is FYNNEI. Study-wide findings and caveats: People with CMV and the relevant HLA were identified by cumulative public TCR beta family frequency.

The TCR comes from a human donor in good health (CMV status not recorded). Some clones in this sample may be carry-over from other donors' samples. V gene TRBV2 combines with J gene TRBJ2-2; tentatively, D is TRBD2 (6 bases). Sequenced: CD8+ T cells from PBMCs. CDR3: CASSVSLAWAGELFF. CDR3 DNA sequence: TGTGCCAGCAGTGTTTCCCTAGCGTGGGCCGGGGAGCTGTTTTTT.